The entry that follows covers one TCR beta chain sequence. Its matching antigen is unknown. The CDR3 sequence is 15 residues long. The germline CDR1 and CDR2 sequences are GTSNPN and SVGIG (reference sequence). V lost 0 bases to trimming and J lost 4 bases; unmatched junction nucleotides: 8. This sample was included in a study of beta chain features in type 1 diabetes. As every portion of the isolated RNA was reverse transcribed, the sequencing read expressed TCRB transcripts. The protocol was immunoSEQ multiplex PCR, while the TCRdb copy is restricted to in-frame clones and leaves out a portion. The sample carries 200,000 to 250,000 clones, about 14% recorded once. Study-wide findings and caveats: A PCR bias possibly favoring shorter templates would apply equally to patients and controls. All four CD4+ subsets of Type 1 diabetes patients contained TCRB CDR3s that were moderately but significantly shorter. Insertion counts at VDJ junctions were lower in type 1 diabetes patients, who also showed more deletions there.

Using CD45RO/CCR7/CD25/CD127/CD95/CD27, CD4+ naive, central memory, regulatory and stem cell-like memory cells were sorted. Without exception, sorted populations had purity beyond 98%. The receptor comes from a man aged 25 to 40 with type 1 diabetes. Sequences were obtained from naive CD4+ T cells from blood. The V call is TRBV30, the J call TRBJ1-2; 7 bases agree with TRBD1. The DNA of the CDR3 is TGTGCCTGGAGTGTCCAAGGGGGCGAAGGCTATGGCTACACCTTC. Its protein product is CAWSVQGGEGYGYTF.